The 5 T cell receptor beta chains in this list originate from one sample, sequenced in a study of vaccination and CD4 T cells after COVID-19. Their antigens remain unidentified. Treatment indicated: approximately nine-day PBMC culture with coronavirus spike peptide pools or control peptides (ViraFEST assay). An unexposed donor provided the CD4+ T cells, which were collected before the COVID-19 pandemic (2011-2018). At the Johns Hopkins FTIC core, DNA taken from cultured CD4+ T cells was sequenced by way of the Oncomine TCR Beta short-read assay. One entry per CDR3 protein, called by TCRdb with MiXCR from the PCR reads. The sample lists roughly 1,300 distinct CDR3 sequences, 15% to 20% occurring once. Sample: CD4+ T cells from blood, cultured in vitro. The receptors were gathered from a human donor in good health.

CDR3: CASSEALQMGEQFF. DNA for the CDR3: TGTGCCAGCAGTGAAGCGCTTCAAATGGGTGAGCAGTTCTTC. J is TRBJ2-1 and V is TRBV2; D is uncertain. Germline-derived CDR1 and CDR2 are SNHLY and FYNNEI. Deletions cut 0 bases from V and 9 bases from J, with 12 bases between. The CDR3 totals 14 residues.

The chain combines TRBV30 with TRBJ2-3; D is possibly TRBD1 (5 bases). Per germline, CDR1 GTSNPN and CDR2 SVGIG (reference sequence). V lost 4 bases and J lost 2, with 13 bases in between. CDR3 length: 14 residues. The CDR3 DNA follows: TGTGCCTGGACTCAGGGCCGGACCACAGATACGCAGTATTTT. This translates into CAWTQGRTTDTQYF.

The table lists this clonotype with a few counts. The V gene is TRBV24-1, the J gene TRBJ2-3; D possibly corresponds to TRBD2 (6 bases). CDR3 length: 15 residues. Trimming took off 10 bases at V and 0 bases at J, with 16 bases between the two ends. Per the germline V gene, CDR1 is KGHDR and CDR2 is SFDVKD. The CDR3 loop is CATVLARPSTDTQYF. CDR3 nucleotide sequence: TGTGCCACGGTCCTAGCGAGACCTAGCACAGATACGCAGTATTTT.

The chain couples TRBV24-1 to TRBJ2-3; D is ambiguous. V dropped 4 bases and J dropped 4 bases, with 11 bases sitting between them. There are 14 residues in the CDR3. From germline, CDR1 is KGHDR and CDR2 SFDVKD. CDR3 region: CATSDVPPADTQYF. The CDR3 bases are TGTGCCACCAGTGACGTGCCCCCCGCAGATACGCAGTATTTT.

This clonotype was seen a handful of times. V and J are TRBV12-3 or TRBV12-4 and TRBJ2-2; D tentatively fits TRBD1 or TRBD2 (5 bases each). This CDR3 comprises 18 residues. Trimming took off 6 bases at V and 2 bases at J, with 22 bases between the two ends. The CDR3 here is CASRHSLDRAVNTGELFF. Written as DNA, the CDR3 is TGTGCCAGCAGACACTCGCTAGACAGAGCGGTTAACACCGGGGAGCTGTTTTTT.